This T cell receptor beta chain was found in a study of T cell responses to AZD1222 COVID-19 vaccine. General study findings and limits: In the spike-specific TCR repertoire, nearly half reportedly target unmutated variant regions.

Germline V gene sequence: CDR1 SGHDN, CDR2 FVKESK. This CDR3 comprises 13 residues. Trimming pared 4 bases from V and 4 bases from J, leaving 10 bases between. In this sample, this clone turned up a few times. The antigen remains unidentified. This same CDR3 is encoded by further DNA sequences in the sample. This table comes from immunoSEQ multiplex PCR, and its TCRdb copy is limited to in-frame clones, with some not included. The profile shows some 150,000 clones, about 87% of them singletons. The chain is built from TRBV14 and TRBJ1-2; D is unresolved. This sample comprised peripheral blood, obtained on day 0 of MenACWY control vaccination. This receptor was obtained from an adult in good health. The CDR3 DNA reads TGTGCCAGCAGCCTAGGGTACCGCTATGGCTACACCTTC. It is translated as CASSLGYRYGYTF.